This T cell receptor beta chain is drawn from a study of shared clonotypes between healthy human individuals (dated by TCRdb to the early 2020s). Regarding the study in general: A couple of women and three men aged 18 to 49 years were included in the cohort. For each donor, three plates each were used for CD4 naive and CD4 memory, two plates were used for CD8 naive, and one plate was used for CD8 memory. Blood TCR repertoires of five healthy adults were deeply sequenced to estimate repertoire size and the extent of clonotype sharing between individuals. Libraries were prepared and TCR repertoires were sequenced by different laboratories using diverse techniques, in order to increase sequencing depth and limit assay-specific biases. Each donor's leukapheresis produced roughly between about 0.8 and 8.9 billion PBMCs.

Using the deep immunoSEQ assay, TCR CDR3 regions were amplified from genomic DNA by multiplex PCR. Genomic DNA extracted from each cell subset was distributed evenly over all wells of several immunoSEQ 96-well plates, and each plate served as one replicate. Each replicate PCR for sorted subsets received about 210 ng genomic DNA, equal to roughly 33,000 T cell genomes. Purified libraries were quantified with a Qubit 3.0 fluorometer, sized on a Bioanalyzer 2100, and re-quantified with the KAPA Library Quantification kit. Each immunoSEQ 96-well plate was sequenced on its own single-read 150-cycle Illumina NextSeq 550 flow cell. As for the authors' bioinformatics: Because only junctional sequences without quality scores were contained in the immunoSEQ output, filtering matching that applied to full-length reads could not be performed. Sequences were annotated with PyIR, a Python wrapper for IgBLAST v1.9, using IMGT germline references to assign V/J genes and CDR3. Any read was removed if the V/J assignment was weak (E-value above 1e-6), the CDR3 was missing, or the read contained stop codons, out-of-frame junctions, or ambiguous translated residues. V3J clonotypes were defined as sequences sharing the same inferred V gene, J gene, and CDR3 amino acid sequence. Percentage overlap between repertoires was computed as shared unique clonotypes divided by the size of the smaller repertoire. Three approaches were used to assess repertoire richness: RTK rarefaction, the Chao1 estimator, and Recon v2.1 estimates of unobserved clonotypes. OLGA was used to compute generation probabilities for all TCRbeta clonotypes that the gDNA method yielded from a handful of donors. TCRdb retrieved this table from immuneACCESS and kept in-frame rearrangements only. Not all clones are present; in checked studies, unresolved V genes account for under half, and no reason is known for the remainder. V, J and clone size derive from that table, while D and trimming were established from the DNA sequence. This sample is represented by 1.5 million to 1.9 million clones; about 98% of them were singletons. The ten largest clones represent roughly 0.4% of the sample.

V loses 4 bases of germline sequence and J loses 2 bases, and the interval between the two ends is 11 bases. Looking up the germline V gene (reference sequence) yields CDR1 SGHNT and CDR2 YYREEE. The CDR3 has 14 amino acids, counting the end cysteine and phenylalanine. The DNA shown is the 42-base CDR3, in frame from base 1. The donors were healthy, HIV-negative adults who had no recently reported acute infections or vaccinations. Every donor was a Caucasian adult living in Nashville, Tennessee, USA. CD4+ T cells were enriched by magnetic negative selection; naive cells were then positively selected on CD45RA, and the negative fraction formed the memory subset. Blood was collected by leukapheresis, and PBMCs were isolated by Ficoll-Histopaque density gradient centrifugation and then cryopreserved in liquid nitrogen vapor phase. Analytical flow cytometry was used to check the purity and quantity of every magnetically sorted T cell population. From each sorted fraction, genomic DNA was isolated and quantified by UV absorbance on a Nanodrop 2000c.

Note on this clone: There is no known antigen for this receptor. No much larger clonotype is one base removed from it; base qualities were not supplied. Distinct nucleotide sequences in the sample also encode this CDR3.

Study-wide conclusions, independent of this receptor: Larger estimated clonotype richness was generally found for naive subsets than for memory subsets. When several donors were compared, the shared fraction of clonotypes was about 5% for naive CD4, around 4% for naive CD8, more than 2% for memory CD4, and 0.35% to 0.4% for memory CD8. Pairwise subsampling indicated that sequencing depth was expected to affect the degree of clonotype sharing among donors. Compared with non-shared clonotypes, clonotypes shared by all four sorted-subset donors had higher generation probabilities. Sampling was restricted to blood, and TCR repertoires in tissues likely differ from the TCR repertoires found in blood. Because the study included a small number of donors, the genetic and exposure-history diversity represented was limited. Even with the large sequencing depth, rarefaction of the sorted-subset datasets indicated that sequencing was incomplete.

This TCR derives from a man aged 25-45 years in good health. The sequenced sample was naive CD4+ T cells sorted from blood. In the paper's terms, the cell subset or site label means: CD45RA+ positively selected. The sequence links TRBV5-4 to TRBJ2-3; matching of 5 bases hints at TRBD2 as the D gene. The CDR3 is CASSLGLATDTQYF. The DNA is as follows: TGTGCCAGCAGCCTCGGACTTGCCACAGATACGCAGTATTTT.